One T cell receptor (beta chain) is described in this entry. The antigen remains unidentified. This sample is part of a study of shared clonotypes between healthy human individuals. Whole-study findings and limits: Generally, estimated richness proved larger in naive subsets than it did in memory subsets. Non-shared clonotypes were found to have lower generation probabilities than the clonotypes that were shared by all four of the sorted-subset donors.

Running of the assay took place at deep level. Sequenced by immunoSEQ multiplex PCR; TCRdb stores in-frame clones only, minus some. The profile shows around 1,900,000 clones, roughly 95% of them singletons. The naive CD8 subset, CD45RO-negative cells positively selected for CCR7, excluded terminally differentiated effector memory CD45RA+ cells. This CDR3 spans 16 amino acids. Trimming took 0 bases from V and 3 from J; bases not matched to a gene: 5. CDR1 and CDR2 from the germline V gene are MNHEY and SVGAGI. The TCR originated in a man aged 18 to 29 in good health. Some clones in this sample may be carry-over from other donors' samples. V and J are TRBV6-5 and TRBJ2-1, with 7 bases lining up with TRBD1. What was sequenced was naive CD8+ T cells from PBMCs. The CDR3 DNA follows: TGTGCCAGCAGTTACTCCCTGACAGGGTTCTACAATGAGCAGTTCTTC. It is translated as CASSYSLTGFYNEQFF.